This entry lists 31 T cell receptor beta chains sequenced from one sample in a study of CD8+ T cells in alopecia areata. The sequencing template was cDNA reverse transcribed from extracted RNA. The protocol was immunoSEQ multiplex PCR, while the TCRdb copy is restricted to in-frame clones and leaves out a portion. This sample has roughly 200,000 clones, with 58% found just once. The treatment: oral pan-JAK inhibitor, 5-10 mg twice daily. The starting material was CD8+ T cells sorted from blood, obtained at week 24, from a patient treated with tofacitinib. The receptor source for this set is a human donor with alopecia areata.

The rearrangement uses TRBV6-1 and TRBJ2-7, with D unclear. This CDR3 spans 15 amino acids. In germline, CDR1 is MNHNS, CDR2 SASEGT. Trimming stripped 1 base from V and 3 bases from J, with 13 bases between. The CDR3, as DNA: TGTGCCAGCAGTGAAGAGAGGACCTTCATCTACGAGCAGTACTTC. Protein: CASSEERTFIYEQYF.

This clone was seen only a few times. The chain uses TRBV4-2 and TRBJ2-7, with TRBD2 as a possible D gene (6 bases). CDR3 length: 15 amino acids. Between the trimmed V and J ends, which lost 1 base and 6 bases, there was a span of 16 bases. Germline values: CDR1 LGHNA, CDR2 YNFKEQ. CDR3 in DNA: TGTGCCAGCAGCCAAGTCGTCCTAGCGCATCCCGAGCAGTACTTC. Protein: CASSQVVLAHPEQYF.

This clone was detected a few times. This rearrangement joins TRBV25-1 to TRBJ2-7; D remains ambiguous. CDR1 MGHDK and CDR2 SYGVNS come from the germline V gene. V lost 8 bases and J lost 5, with 16 bases in between. The CDR3 is 13 residues long. The DNA for the CDR3 is TGTGCCAGCGGAACCGGGCAGGCGAACGAGCAGTACTTC. Translation gives CASGTGQANEQYF.

The genes are TRBV27 and TRBJ2-7, with 7 nucleotides matching TRBD2. Germline values: CDR1 MNHEY, CDR2 SMNVEV (reference sequence). V shed 3 bases and J 4 bases; nucleotides not matched to a gene: 0. The CDR3 spans 12 residues. CDR3: CASSFGGYEQYF. DNA of the CDR3: TGTGCCAGCAGTTTCGGGGGGTACGAGCAGTACTTC.

The chain has TRBV15 and TRBJ2-3; 9 bases line up with TRBD2. This CDR3 comprises 16 residues. The V and J ends lost 1 base and 4 bases, in that order; junction bases with no gene match: 6. The germline gives CDR1 LNHNV, CDR2 YYDKDF (reference sequence). The CDR3: CATSRGGGGAADTQYF. As DNA, the CDR3 is TGTGCCACCAGCAGAGGGGGCGGGGGGGCCGCAGATACGCAGTATTTT.

The gene calls are TRBV9 and TRBJ1-1; 8 nucleotides agree with TRBD1. Germline loops: CDR1 SGDLS, CDR2 YYNGEE. CDR3 length: 14 residues. The ends lost 3 bases at V and 5 bases at J; junction bases unmatched: 6. CDR3 nucleotides: TGTGCCAGCAGCGAGGACAGGGTAGGGACTGAAGCTTTCTTT. This encodes CASSEDRVGTEAFF.

The chain combines TRBV4-1 with TRBJ2-2; possibly TRBD2 for D (6 bases). The V and J ends lost 3 bases and 4 bases respectively, with 18 bases between them. This CDR3 comprises 17 residues. Germline V gives CDR1 MGHRA, CDR2 YSYEKL. The CDR3 is CASSHVGRPSGTGELFF. The CDR3 nucleotides are TGCGCCAGCAGCCACGTCGGGAGACCTTCGGGCACCGGGGAGCTGTTTTTT.

V gene TRBV6-6 combines with J gene TRBJ1-4; D is uncertain. CDR1 and CDR2 (germline): MNHNY, SVGAGI (reference sequence). V lost 4 bases, J lost 11 bases, and 17 bases lay in between. This CDR3 spans 14 amino acids. This CDR3 is CASSLLPDRVKLFF. CDR3 bases: TGTGCCAGCAGTTTGCTCCCTGACCGAGTGAAACTGTTTTTT.

The gene calls are TRBV4-1 and TRBJ1-2; no firm D call. Trimming pared 1 base from V and 6 bases from J, leaving 12 bases between. CDR1 is MGHRA, CDR2 YSYEKL, per germline. CDR3 length: 14 residues. CDR3 amino acids: CASSQVGQVHGYTF. The CDR3 nucleotides read TGCGCCAGCAGCCAAGTAGGGCAGGTTCATGGCTACACCTTC.

V and J are TRBV20-1 and TRBJ2-7; D is uncertain. CDR3 size: 11 residues. The germline V gene has CDR1 DFQATT and CDR2 SNEGSKA (reference sequence). V was pared by 0 bases and J by 6 bases, with 6 bases between. The CDR3 DNA reads TGCAGTGCTAGAGATACGGCCGAGCAGTACTTC. Translating gives CSARDTAEQYF.

The chain couples TRBV2 to TRBJ2-7, with D unresolved. V lost 4 bases and J lost 5, with 3 bases in between. The CDR3 runs to 10 residues. Germline V gene lookup returns CDR1 SNHLY and CDR2 FYNNEI. CDR3 nucleotides: TGTGCCAGCAGTGTCAACGAGCAGTACTTC. Translated, it gives CASSVNEQYF.

The gene calls are TRBV30 and TRBJ2-7; 9 bases fit TRBD1. The CDR3 extends over 14 amino acids. Germline values: CDR1 GTSNPN, CDR2 SVGIG (reference sequence). J was trimmed by 5 bases and V by 5 bases; bases with no gene match: 10. The CDR3 loop is CAWQQGARGNEQYF. In DNA, the CDR3 is TGTGCCTGGCAACAGGGGGCCCGTGGAAACGAGCAGTACTTC.

V and J are TRBV6-5 and TRBJ1-5, with D uncertain. With 4 bases removed from V and 6 bases from J, the gap between germline ends came to 16 bases. Germline CDR1 MNHEY, CDR2 SVGAGI. The CDR3 runs 15 residues. Here the CDR3 reads CASSLGGLVFQPQHF. Written as DNA, the CDR3 is TGTGCCAGCAGTTTGGGAGGGCTTGTGTTTCAGCCCCAGCATTTT.

This clone has a handful of counts. V and J are TRBV14 and TRBJ1-2; 7 nucleotides agree with TRBD1. V shed 4 bases, J shed 4 bases, and the junction held 3 bases outside the gene matches. The CDR3 sequence is 13 residues long. The V gene's germline CDR1 is SGHDN and CDR2 FVKESK. CDR3 DNA sequence: TGTGCCAGCAGCCCGGGACAGACCTATGGCTACACCTTC. Protein sequence: CASSPGQTYGYTF.

The J gene is TRBJ2-7, the V gene TRBV5-1; the match to TRBD1 covers 7 bases. This CDR3 spans 14 amino acids. Germline lookup yields CDR1 SGHRS and CDR2 YFSETQ. Losses at the gene ends were 0 bases for V and 3 bases for J; bases not matched to a gene: 3. DNA for the CDR3: TGCGCCAGCAGCTTGGTGGGGACAGTCTACGAGCAGTACTTC. It translates to CASSLVGTVYEQYF.

This clone was recorded a few times. V is TRBV6-5 and J is TRBJ2-2; D unresolved. The CDR3 is 14 residues long. Per the germline V gene, CDR1 is MNHEY and CDR2 is SVGAGI. V lost 2 bases and J lost 9, with 13 bases in between. As DNA, the CDR3 is TGTGCCAGCAGTTACGTGTCGGACCCTCGGGAGCTGTTTTTT. Residues: CASSYVSDPRELFF.

The chain joins TRBV27 to TRBJ2-5, with 9 bases that match TRBD2. The length of the CDR3 is 17 residues. The V gene end was trimmed by 4 bases and the J gene end by 0 bases; junction bases not matched to a gene: 9. Looked up from germline, CDR1 is MNHEY and CDR2 is SMNVEV (reference sequence). The DNA of the CDR3 is TGTGCCAGCAGTTCCTTATTACTAGCGGGCCACCAAGAGACCCAGTACTTC. This gives the protein CASSSLLLAGHQETQYF.

V gene TRBV30 combines with J gene TRBJ2-7; no firm D call. Trimming pared 3 bases from V and 3 bases from J, leaving 9 bases between. The CDR3 is 12 residues long. Per the germline V gene, CDR1 is GTSNPN and CDR2 is SVGIG (reference sequence). This chain's CDR3 is CAWSAAHYEQYF. The DNA of the CDR3 is TGTGCCTGGAGCGCAGCACACTACGAGCAGTACTTC.

The chain is built from TRBV7-8 and TRBJ1-5; no clear D. The V gene lost 3 bases and the J gene lost 4 bases, with 10 bases spanning the gap. Germline V gene lookup returns CDR1 SGHVS and CDR2 FQNEAQ. There are 14 residues in the CDR3. The CDR3 region is CASSLYKSNQPQHF. CDR3 in DNA: TGTGCCAGCAGCTTGTATAAGTCGAATCAGCCCCAGCATTTT.

The rearrangement links TRBV29-1 to TRBJ2-3; TRBD1 matches at 7 bases. The J segment lost 2 bases and the V segment lost 1 base, leaving 3 bases of the junction unmatched. CDR1 is SQVTM, CDR2 ANQGSEA, per germline. This CDR3 comprises 14 residues. The DNA for the CDR3 is TGCAGCGTTGAAGCACAGGGGCCCACAGATACGCAGTATTTT. Protein: CSVEAQGPTDTQYF.

CDR3 coding DNA: TGTGCCAGCAGTTTATTCAAGGGACAGGGAGGAGGCTACACCTTC. It codes for CASSLFKGQGGGYTF. The genes are TRBV27 and TRBJ1-2; 9 positions match TRBD1. V lost 1 base, J lost 8 bases, and 8 bases stayed unmatched. CDR1 MNHEY and CDR2 SMNVEV come from the germline V gene (reference sequence). The CDR3 consists of 15 residues.

This rearrangement joins TRBV27 to TRBJ2-7; tentative D call: TRBD2 (5 bases). Germline assignment: CDR1 MNHEY and CDR2 SMNVEV (reference sequence). CDR3 length: 14 amino acids. The V end lost 3 bases, the J end lost 1 base, and 10 bases lay between the germline ends. CDR3 sequence reads: CASSFGGTSYEQYF. CDR3 coding DNA: TGTGCCAGCAGTTTCGGAGGCACGTCCTACGAGCAGTACTTC.

This clone has only a few counts. This CDR3 reads CASSSMARRYEQYF. The CDR3 bases are TGTGCCAGCAGCTCAATGGCCAGACGCTACGAGCAGTACTTC. V is TRBV7-9 and J is TRBJ2-7, with D unclear. V gave up 4 bases and J gave up 3 bases, with 13 bases separating them. In germline, CDR1 is SEHNR, CDR2 FQNEAQ (reference sequence). The length of the CDR3 is 14 residues.

This clone was detected only a few times. The chain links TRBV9 to TRBJ1-1, with D uncertain. Looked up from germline, CDR1 is SGDLS and CDR2 is YYNGEE. V lost 4 bases and J 6 bases, leaving 10 bases between the germline ends. There are 12 residues in the CDR3. Written as DNA, the CDR3 is TGTGCCAGCAGCCCGGGGTCCCCTGAAGCTTTCTTT. Protein: CASSPGSPEAFF.

This rearrangement joins TRBV18 to TRBJ2-5; D gene ambiguous. This CDR3 spans 15 amino acids. In germline, CDR1 is KGHSH, CDR2 LQKENI. V dropped 0 bases and J dropped 5 bases, with 13 bases sitting between them. The CDR3: CASSPPSGRPETQYF. Here the CDR3 DNA reads TGTGCCAGCTCACCACCATCAGGCAGACCCGAGACCCAGTACTTC.

The chain has TRBV4-1 and TRBJ2-7; a weak D match, TRBD1 (5 bases). V was shortened by 1 base and J by 7 bases, with 14 bases between the two germline ends. Germline CDR1 MGHRA, CDR2 YSYEKL. The CDR3 is made up of 14 amino acids. CDR3 protein: CASSQVDTGWEQYF. The CDR3, as DNA: TGCGCCAGCAGCCAAGTGGACACTGGGTGGGAGCAGTACTTC.

The chain employs TRBV30 and TRBJ1-2; unclear D gene. The CDR3 contains 11 residues. Germline V gives CDR1 GTSNPN, CDR2 SVGIG (reference sequence). Deletions cut 0 bases from V and 4 bases from J, with 3 bases between. CDR3 in amino acids: CAWSVSYGYTF. Here the CDR3 DNA reads TGTGCCTGGAGTGTTAGCTATGGCTACACCTTC.

This chain connects TRBV6-5 to TRBJ2-7, with D possibly matching TRBD1 (5 bases). The V gene lost 5 bases and the J gene lost 5 bases, with 19 bases spanning the gap. The CDR3 sequence is 15 residues long. Germline assignment: CDR1 MNHEY and CDR2 SVGAGI. DNA for the CDR3: TGTGCCAGCAGTAATCCCAGGGTGTCCACCCACGAGCAGTACTTC. Its translation: CASSNPRVSTHEQYF.

This sequence joins TRBV30 and TRBJ2-3, with 9 bases that match TRBD2. CDR1 is GTSNPN, CDR2 SVGIG, per germline (reference sequence). This CDR3 is 13 amino acids long. The J segment lost 8 bases and the V segment lost 5 bases, leaving 8 bases of the junction unmatched. The CDR3 DNA reads TGTGCCTGGCAGGCGGGGGGGCCAGGTACGCAGTATTTT. It codes for CAWQAGGPGTQYF. Looking up the rest from reference TRBV30 and TRBJ2-3 gives the full variable domain: SQTIHQWPATLVQPVGSPLSLECTVEGTSNPNLYWYRQAAGRGLQLLFYSVGIGQISSEVPQNLSASRPQDRQFILSSKKLLLSDSGFYLCAWQAGGPGTQYFGPGTRLTVL.

The chain couples TRBV7-9 to TRBJ1-1; D is unresolved. V shed 3 bases and J shed 7 bases, with 9 bases lying between them. Germline assignment: CDR1 SEHNR and CDR2 FQNEAQ (reference sequence). The CDR3 runs to 12 residues. The CDR3 loop reads CASSLYGDEAFF. The CDR3 coding sequence is TGTGCCAGCAGCTTGTACGGGGATGAAGCTTTCTTT.

The V and J genes are TRBV2 and TRBJ2-3, with D possibly called TRBD1 or TRBD2 (5 bases each). The CDR3 extends over 16 amino acids. Germline CDR1 reads SNHLY; CDR2 reads FYNNEI. CDR3 region: CASPEVQGSTSDTQYF. The CDR3 DNA sequence: TGTGCGAGCCCGGAGGTGCAGGGAAGTACATCAGATACGCAGTATTTT.